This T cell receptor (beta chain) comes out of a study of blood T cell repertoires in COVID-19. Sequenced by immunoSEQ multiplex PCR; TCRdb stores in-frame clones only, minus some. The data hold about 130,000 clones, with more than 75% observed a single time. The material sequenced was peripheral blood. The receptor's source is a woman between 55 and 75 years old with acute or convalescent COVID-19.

CDR3 nucleotides: TGTGCCACGGGGACAGGGGACACTGAAGCTTTCTTT. Its translation is CATGTGDTEAFF. The chain carries TRBV24-1 and TRBJ1-1; TRBD1 matches at 10 bases. V gave up 10 bases and J gave up 3 bases; unmatched junction bases: 1. Germline-derived CDR1 and CDR2 are KGHDR and SFDVKD. The CDR3 contains 12 residues.